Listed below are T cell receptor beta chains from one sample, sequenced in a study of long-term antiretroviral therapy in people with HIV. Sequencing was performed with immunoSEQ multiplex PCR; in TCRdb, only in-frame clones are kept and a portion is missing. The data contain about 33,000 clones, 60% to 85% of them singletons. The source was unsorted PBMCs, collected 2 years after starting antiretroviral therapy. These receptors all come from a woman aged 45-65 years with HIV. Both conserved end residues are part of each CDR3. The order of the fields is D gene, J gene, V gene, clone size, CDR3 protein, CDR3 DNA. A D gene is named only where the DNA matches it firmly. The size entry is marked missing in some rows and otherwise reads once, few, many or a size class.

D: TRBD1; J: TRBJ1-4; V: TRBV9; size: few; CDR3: CASSHGTGGEKLFF; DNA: TGTGCCAGCAGTCATGGGACAGGGGGGGAAAAACTGTTTTTT
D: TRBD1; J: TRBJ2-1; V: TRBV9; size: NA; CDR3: CASSDQGQGAHEQFF; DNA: TGTGCCAGCAGCGACCAGGGACAGGGGGCGCATGAGCAGTTCTTC
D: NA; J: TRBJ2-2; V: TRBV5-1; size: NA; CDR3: CASSAKLRVAGELFF; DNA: TGCGCCAGCAGCGCTAAACTAAGGGTCGCCGGGGAGCTGTTTTTT
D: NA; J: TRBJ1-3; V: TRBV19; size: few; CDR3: CASSGNTIYF; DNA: TGTGCCAGTAGCGGAAACACCATATATTTT
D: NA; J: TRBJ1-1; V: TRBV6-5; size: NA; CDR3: CASRRGGNTEAFF; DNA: TGTGCCAGCAGGCGGGGGGGGAACACTGAAGCTTTCTTT
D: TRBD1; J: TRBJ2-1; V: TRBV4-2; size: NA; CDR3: CASSQGDRAREQFF; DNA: TGTGCCAGCAGCCAGGGAGACAGGGCAAGGGAGCAGTTCTTC
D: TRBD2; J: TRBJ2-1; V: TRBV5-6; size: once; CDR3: CASSFLSGGAAEQFF; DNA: TGTGCCAGCAGCTTCCTTAGCGGGGGGGCCGCTGAGCAGTTCTTC
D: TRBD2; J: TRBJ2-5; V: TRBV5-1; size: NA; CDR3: CASSAGGIGETQYF; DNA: TGCGCCAGCAGCGCGGGGGGGATCGGGGAGACCCAGTACTTC
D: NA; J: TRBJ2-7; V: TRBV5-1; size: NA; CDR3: CASSEGGSYEQYF; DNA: TGCGCCAGCAGTGAGGGAGGCTCCTACGAGCAGTACTTC
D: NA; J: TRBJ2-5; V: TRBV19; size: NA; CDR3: CASSIRQGPQETQYF; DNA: TGTGCCAGTAGTATAAGGCAGGGGCCCCAAGAGACCCAGTACTTC
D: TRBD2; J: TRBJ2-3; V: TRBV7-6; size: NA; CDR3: CASSERTSGGADTQYF; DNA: TGTGCCAGCAGCGAAAGGACTAGCGGGGGGGCAGATACGCAGTATTTT
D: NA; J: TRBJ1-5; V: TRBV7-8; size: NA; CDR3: CASSFGAGQPQHF; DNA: TGTGCCAGCAGCTTCGGGGCAGGCCAGCCCCAGCATTTT
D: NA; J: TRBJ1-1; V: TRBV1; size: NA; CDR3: CTSSQAQSACTEAFF; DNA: TGCACCAGCAGCCAAGCACAGTCGGCGTGCACTGAAGCTTTCTTT
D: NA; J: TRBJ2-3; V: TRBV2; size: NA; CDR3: CASTSQGRAQYF; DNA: TGTGCCAGCACTTCCCAAGGCAGAGCGCAGTATTTT
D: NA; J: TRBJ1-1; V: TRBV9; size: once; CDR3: CASSVPQGPLTEAFF; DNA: TGTGCCAGCAGCGTCCCGCAGGGACCCCTTACTGAAGCTTTCTTT
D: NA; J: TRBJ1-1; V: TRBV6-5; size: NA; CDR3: CASSYSRRGEAFF; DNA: TGTGCCAGCAGTTACTCGAGACGGGGTGAAGCTTTCTTT
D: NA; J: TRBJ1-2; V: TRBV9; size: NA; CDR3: CASRTDGYYGYTF; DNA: TGTGCCAGCAGAACCGACGGCTACTATGGCTACACCTTC
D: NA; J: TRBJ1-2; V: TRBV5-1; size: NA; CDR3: CASSPDLYGYTF; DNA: TGCGCCAGCAGCCCGGACCTCTATGGCTACACCTTC
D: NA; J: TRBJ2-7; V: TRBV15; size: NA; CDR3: CATRASGEYEQYF; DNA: TGTGCCACGAGAGCGTCAGGGGAATACGAGCAGTACTTC
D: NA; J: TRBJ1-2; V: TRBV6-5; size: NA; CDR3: CASRGSRGGNYGYTF; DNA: TGTGCCAGCAGGGGATCTCGTGGGGGTAACTATGGCTACACCTTC
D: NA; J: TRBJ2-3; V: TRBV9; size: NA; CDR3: CASSVGEGLNTDTQYF; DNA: TGTGCCAGCAGCGTAGGTGAGGGGCTCAACACAGATACGCAGTATTTT
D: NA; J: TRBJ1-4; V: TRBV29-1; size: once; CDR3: CSVEGGGNEKLFF; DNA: TGCAGCGTTGAAGGGGGCGGGAATGAAAAACTGTTTTTT
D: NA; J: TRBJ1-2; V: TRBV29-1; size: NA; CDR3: CSVVPEALSNYGYTF; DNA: TGCAGCGTTGTACCGGAGGCCCTCTCTAACTATGGCTACACCTTC
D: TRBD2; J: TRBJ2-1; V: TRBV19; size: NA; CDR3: CASSIDQLAGGREQFF; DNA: TGTGCCAGTAGTATAGATCAACTAGCGGGGGGAAGGGAGCAGTTCTTC
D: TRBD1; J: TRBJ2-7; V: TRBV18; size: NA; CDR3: CASSPFPGQGLDEQYF; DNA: TGTGCCAGCTCACCGTTCCCGGGACAGGGTTTAGACGAGCAGTACTTC
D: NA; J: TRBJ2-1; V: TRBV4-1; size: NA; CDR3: CASSQGGGAGEQFF; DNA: TGCGCCAGCAGCCAGGGAGGGGGGGCTGGTGAGCAGTTCTTC
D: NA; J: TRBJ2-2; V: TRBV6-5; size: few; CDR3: CASSYSRRTNTGELFF; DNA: TGTGCCAGCAGTTACTCGAGGCGGACGAACACCGGGGAGCTGTTTTTT
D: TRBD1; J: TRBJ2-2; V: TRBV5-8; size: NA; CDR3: CASRGQTTGELFF; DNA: TGTGCCAGCAGGGGACAGACCACCGGGGAGCTGTTTTTT
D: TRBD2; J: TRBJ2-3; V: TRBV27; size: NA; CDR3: CASSTSTSGVADTQYF; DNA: TGTGCCAGCAGTACCTCGACTAGCGGGGTAGCAGATACGCAGTATTTT
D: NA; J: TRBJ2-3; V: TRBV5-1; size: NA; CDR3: CASATRQVVTTDTQYF; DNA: TGCGCCAGCGCAACGAGACAGGTGGTGACCACAGATACGCAGTATTTT
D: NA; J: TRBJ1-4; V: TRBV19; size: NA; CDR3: CASSSLALGEKLFF; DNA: TGTGCCAGTAGTTCGCTCGCCCTGGGTGAAAAACTGTTTTTT
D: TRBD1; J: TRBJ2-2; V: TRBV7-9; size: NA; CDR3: CASSLGQGVTGELFF; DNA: TGTGCCAGCAGCCTAGGACAGGGTGTAACCGGGGAGCTGTTTTTT
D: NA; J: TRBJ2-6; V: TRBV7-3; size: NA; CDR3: CASSLTSGVVSSGANVLTF; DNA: TGTGCCAGCAGCTTAACGTCGGGGGTTGTGTCCTCTGGGGCCAACGTCCTGACTTTC
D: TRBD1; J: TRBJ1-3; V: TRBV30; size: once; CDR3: CAWRRTGTVGNTIYF; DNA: TGTGCCTGGAGGCGAACCGGGACAGTTGGAAACACCATATATTTT
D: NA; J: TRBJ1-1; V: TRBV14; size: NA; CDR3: CASSQDYGNTEAFF; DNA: TGTGCCAGCAGCCAAGATTACGGAAACACTGAAGCTTTCTTT
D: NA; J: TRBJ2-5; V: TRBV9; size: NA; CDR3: CASSGPLIQETQYF; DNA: TGTGCCAGCAGCGGCCCCCTGATCCAAGAGACCCAGTACTTC
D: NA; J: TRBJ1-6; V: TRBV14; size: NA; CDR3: CASSRRDGYNSPLHF; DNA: TGTGCCAGCAGCCGCCGGGACGGCTATAATTCACCCCTCCACTTT
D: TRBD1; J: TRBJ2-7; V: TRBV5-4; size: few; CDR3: CASSPPGQYSYEQYF; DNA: TGTGCCAGCAGCCCACCGGGACAGTACTCCTACGAGCAGTACTTC
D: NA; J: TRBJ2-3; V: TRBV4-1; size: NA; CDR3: CASSHYGPADTQYF; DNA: TGCGCCAGCAGCCATTATGGGCCCGCAGATACGCAGTATTTT
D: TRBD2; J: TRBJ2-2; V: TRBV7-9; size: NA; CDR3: CASSFPGLAATGELFF; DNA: TGTGCCAGCAGCTTCCCGGGACTAGCGGCCACCGGGGAGCTGTTTTTT